Listed below are T cell receptor beta chains from one sample, sequenced in a study of low-dose radiotherapy and immunotherapy resistance in tumors. TCRdb processed the reads anew with MiXCR; each CDR3 protein has one entry. The sample has more than 50,000 distinct CDR3 sequences; about a quarter are singletons. The sequenced sample was PBMCs, obtained before treatment. The receptors stem from a male donor with rectosigmoid adenocarcinoma. Each CDR3 is given with its conserved first and last residue. The D gene is left open where the match is weak. Size is omitted from some rows. Given values are once, few, many or a class for expanded clones.

D gene: TRBD1; J gene: TRBJ1-5; clone size: many; V gene: TRBV7-2; CDR3 DNA: TGTGCCAGCAGCGGACAGGTCAATCAGCCCCAGCATTTT; CDR3 protein: CASSGQVNQPQHF
D gene: -; J gene: TRBJ1-6; clone size: many; V gene: TRBV7-2; CDR3 DNA: TGTGCCAGCAGCCAAAGGCGGGTTCCAACAGGTTCACCCCTCCACTTT; CDR3 protein: CASSQRRVPTGSPLHF
D gene: -; J gene: TRBJ2-7; clone size: many; V gene: TRBV6-2/TRBV6-3; CDR3 DNA: TGTGCCAGCAGTTTAGGGACTGCATCCTTCGAGCAGTACTTC; CDR3 protein: CASSLGTASFEQYF
D gene: -; J gene: TRBJ1-2; clone size: once; V gene: TRBV12-3/TRBV12-4; CDR3 DNA: TGTGCCAGCAGCCGTGTTATCCCGGGTCGTACCGGCTACACCTTC; CDR3 protein: CASSRVIPGRTGYTF
D gene: -; J gene: TRBJ1-6; clone size: many; V gene: TRBV7-2; CDR3 DNA: TGTGCCAGCAGCTTAGTTGTCGGACACCCAAATTCACCCCTCCACTTT; CDR3 protein: CASSLVVGHPNSPLHF
D gene: TRBD2; J gene: TRBJ2-1; clone size: -; V gene: TRBV7-6; CDR3 DNA: TGTGCCAGCAGCTCGCTGGGACTAGCGGGAGAGGATGAGCAGTTCTTC; CDR3 protein: CASSSLGLAGEDEQFF
D gene: TRBD2; J gene: TRBJ2-7; clone size: many; V gene: TRBV7-2; CDR3 DNA: TGTGCCAGCAGCTTCGGACTAGCGGGGGCTCCTTTATCCTTC; CDR3 protein: CASSFGLAGAPLSF
D gene: -; J gene: TRBJ2-7; clone size: -; V gene: TRBV28; CDR3 DNA: TGTGCCAGTGGAGGGACACCCTCCTACGAGCAGTACTTC; CDR3 protein: CASGGTPSYEQYF
D gene: -; J gene: TRBJ1-2; clone size: -; V gene: TRBV3-1; CDR3 DNA: TGTGCCAGCAGCCAAGAGAACGGGATTTATGGCTACACCTTC; CDR3 protein: CASSQENGIYGYTF
D gene: -; J gene: TRBJ1-2; clone size: many; V gene: TRBV28; CDR3 DNA: TGTGCCAGCAGTTCGGACGTACCCTCCTATGGCTACACCTTC; CDR3 protein: CASSSDVPSYGYTF
D gene: -; J gene: TRBJ2-6; clone size: -; V gene: TRBV28; CDR3 DNA: TGTGCCAGCAGCTCTGGGGGGGCAGGGCTCGTATCTGGGGCCAACGTCCTGACTTTC; CDR3 protein: CASSSGGAGLVSGANVLTF
D gene: -; J gene: TRBJ2-5; clone size: few; V gene: TRBV20-1; CDR3 DNA: TGCAGTGCTAGTGGGGGACGGGGCCAATGGGAGACCCAGTACTTC; CDR3 protein: CSASGGRGQWETQYF
D gene: -; J gene: TRBJ2-7; clone size: many; V gene: TRBV5-6; CDR3 DNA: TGTGCCAGCAGTTGGCGGGCGGGGGAGCAGTACTTC; CDR3 protein: CASSWRAGEQYF
D gene: -; J gene: TRBJ1-5; clone size: many; V gene: TRBV19; CDR3 DNA: TGTGCCAGTAGTGCGAGATTACAGCTCTATCGGGGTCAGCCCCAGCATTTT; CDR3 protein: CASSARLQLYRGQPQHF
D gene: -; J gene: TRBJ2-7; clone size: many; V gene: TRBV9; CDR3 DNA: TGTGCCAGCAGCGTGGAGATGACCGGTGAGCAGTACTTC; CDR3 protein: CASSVEMTGEQYF
D gene: -; J gene: TRBJ2-7; clone size: -; V gene: TRBV4-2; CDR3 DNA: TGTGCCAGCAGCCAACAACATGGGCCCGAACACAACGAGCAGTACTTC; CDR3 protein: CASSQQHGPEHNEQYF
D gene: TRBD1; J gene: TRBJ2-5; clone size: -; V gene: TRBV27; CDR3 DNA: TGTGCCAGCAGTGAACGACCGAGGACAGGGGGCCAAGAGACCCAGTACTTC; CDR3 protein: CASSERPRTGGQETQYF
D gene: -; J gene: TRBJ1-3; clone size: many; V gene: TRBV3-1; CDR3 DNA: TGTGCCAGCAGCTACACAGGGACCTCTGGAAACACCATATATTTT; CDR3 protein: CASSYTGTSGNTIYF
D gene: -; J gene: TRBJ1-1; clone size: many; V gene: TRBV29-1; CDR3 DNA: TGCAGCGTTGATTCCCGCCGTGGCACTGAAGCTTTCTTT; CDR3 protein: CSVDSRRGTEAFF
D gene: -; J gene: TRBJ1-2; clone size: many; V gene: TRBV28; CDR3 DNA: TGTGCCAGCACCCGGGAATCGGGCTATGGCTACACCTTC; CDR3 protein: CASTRESGYGYTF
D gene: -; J gene: TRBJ1-6; clone size: many; V gene: TRBV5-4; CDR3 DNA: TGTGCCAGCAGCTTTTACGCTTCCAATAATTCACCCCTCCACTTT; CDR3 protein: CASSFYASNNSPLHF
D gene: -; J gene: TRBJ1-1; clone size: many; V gene: TRBV5-1; CDR3 DNA: TGCGCCAGCAGCTTGAACACCGACCTGAACACTGAAGCTTTCTTT; CDR3 protein: CASSLNTDLNTEAFF
D gene: TRBD1; J gene: TRBJ2-7; clone size: many; V gene: TRBV6-6; CDR3 DNA: TGTGCCAGCAGCGACACCGGGACAGGCAGTTACGAGCAGTACTTC; CDR3 protein: CASSDTGTGSYEQYF
D gene: -; J gene: TRBJ1-1; clone size: many; V gene: TRBV20-1; CDR3 DNA: TGCAGTGCTAAAGAACAGAGGAACACTGAAGCTTTCTTT; CDR3 protein: CSAKEQRNTEAFF
D gene: TRBD2; J gene: TRBJ2-1; clone size: many; V gene: TRBV7-2; CDR3 DNA: TGTGCCAGCAGCCTCCGGACTAGCGGGCAAAACAATGAGCAGTTCTTC; CDR3 protein: CASSLRTSGQNNEQFF
D gene: TRBD2; J gene: TRBJ2-7; clone size: many; V gene: TRBV13; CDR3 DNA: TGTGCCAGCAGCTTACGCCCTAGCGGGGGGGGCTACGAGCAGTACTTC; CDR3 protein: CASSLRPSGGGYEQYF
D gene: TRBD2; J gene: TRBJ2-3; clone size: many; V gene: TRBV29-1; CDR3 DNA: TGCAGCGCCCGGGGGACGGGGCGGGGGGGCCCTGATACGCAGTATTTT; CDR3 protein: CSARGTGRGGPDTQYF
D gene: -; J gene: TRBJ2-3; clone size: many; V gene: TRBV6-2/TRBV6-3; CDR3 DNA: TGTGCCAGCATTCGAGGAGGGGTTTCAGATACGCAGTATTTT; CDR3 protein: CASIRGGVSDTQYF
D gene: -; J gene: TRBJ1-1; clone size: many; V gene: TRBV5-1; CDR3 DNA: TGCGCCAGCAGCTTAGCCGGGGACACTGAAGCTTTCTTT; CDR3 protein: CASSLAGDTEAFF
D gene: TRBD1; J gene: TRBJ2-2; clone size: -; V gene: TRBV29-1; CDR3 DNA: TGCAGCGTGCGGGACAGGGGGCTGGACGGGGAGCTGTTTTTT; CDR3 protein: CSVRDRGLDGELFF
D gene: -; J gene: TRBJ1-3; clone size: few; V gene: TRBV6-2/TRBV6-3; CDR3 DNA: TGTGCCAGCAGTTACTCTTCTGCCAGGGCAGACACCATATATTTT; CDR3 protein: CASSYSSARADTIYF
D gene: -; J gene: TRBJ2-6; clone size: -; V gene: TRBV6-2/TRBV6-3; CDR3 DNA: TGTGCCAGCACCCCTTCTGGGGCCAACGTCCTGACTTTC; CDR3 protein: CASTPSGANVLTF
D gene: -; J gene: TRBJ2-1; clone size: many; V gene: TRBV29-1; CDR3 DNA: TGCAGCGTTCGGATTGCCTCCTACAATGAGCAGTTCTTC; CDR3 protein: CSVRIASYNEQFF
D gene: -; J gene: TRBJ2-5; clone size: many; V gene: TRBV11-2; CDR3 DNA: TGTGCCAGCAGCTTATCGAAGGGGTACCAAGAGACCCAGTACTTC; CDR3 protein: CASSLSKGYQETQYF
D gene: -; J gene: TRBJ1-2; clone size: many; V gene: TRBV12-3/TRBV12-4; CDR3 DNA: TGTGCCAGCACTACGGGGGGTAACTATGGCTACACCTTC; CDR3 protein: CASTTGGNYGYTF
D gene: TRBD2; J gene: TRBJ2-7; clone size: many; V gene: TRBV28; CDR3 DNA: TGTGCCAGCACAAGCGGGGGGGACTACGAGCAGTACTTC; CDR3 protein: CASTSGGDYEQYF
D gene: TRBD1; J gene: TRBJ1-2; clone size: few; V gene: TRBV20-1; CDR3 DNA: TGCAGTGCGGGGCAGGGGGCAAACTATGGCTACACCTTC; CDR3 protein: CSAGQGANYGYTF
D gene: -; J gene: TRBJ2-5; clone size: many; V gene: TRBV11-2; CDR3 DNA: TGTGCCAGCAGCTTCCCGAAGGAGACCCAGTACTTC; CDR3 protein: CASSFPKETQYF
D gene: -; J gene: TRBJ1-5; clone size: many; V gene: TRBV28; CDR3 DNA: TGTGCCAGCAGTTCCTTCGGGGCAGGGAGTCGGGGTCAGCCCCAGCATTTT; CDR3 protein: CASSSFGAGSRGQPQHF
D gene: TRBD1; J gene: TRBJ2-7; clone size: many; V gene: TRBV6-5; CDR3 DNA: TGTGCCAGCAGCCCCGGGACAGGGGTCCACGAGCAGTACTTC; CDR3 protein: CASSPGTGVHEQYF
D gene: TRBD1; J gene: TRBJ1-6; clone size: -; V gene: TRBV5-1; CDR3 DNA: TGCGCCAGCAGCATTCGGACAGGGCATGATTCACCCCTCCACTTT; CDR3 protein: CASSIRTGHDSPLHF
D gene: TRBD1; J gene: TRBJ2-3; clone size: -; V gene: TRBV6-4; CDR3 DNA: TGTGCCAGCAGTGCCGGGACAGGGGGAGATACGCAGTATTTT; CDR3 protein: CASSAGTGGDTQYF
D gene: TRBD2; J gene: TRBJ2-7; clone size: many; V gene: TRBV20-1; CDR3 DNA: TGCAGTGCTAGAGATATGGCTAGCGGGAGGGCCTGGGATTCCGAGCAGTACTTC; CDR3 protein: CSARDMASGRAWDSEQYF
D gene: -; J gene: TRBJ2-5; clone size: medium-sized; V gene: TRBV11-2; CDR3 DNA: TGTGCCAGCAGCTTACGAGCCTCAGGTTTACAAGAGACCCAGTACTTC; CDR3 protein: CASSLRASGLQETQYF
D gene: -; J gene: TRBJ1-1; clone size: -; V gene: TRBV3-1; CDR3 DNA: TGTGCCAGCAGCCAAACAGGGAGGACTGAAGCTTTCTTT; CDR3 protein: CASSQTGRTEAFF
D gene: -; J gene: TRBJ2-7; clone size: -; V gene: TRBV7-2; CDR3 DNA: TGTGCCAGCAGCGGCCCCGAGGTTGCGACCTACGAGCAGTACTTC; CDR3 protein: CASSGPEVATYEQYF
D gene: -; J gene: TRBJ1-1; clone size: many; V gene: TRBV7-2; CDR3 DNA: TGTGCCAGCAGCAGTAAGACGGGACAGAACACTGAAGCTTTCTTT; CDR3 protein: CASSSKTGQNTEAFF
D gene: -; J gene: TRBJ2-1; clone size: few; V gene: TRBV11-2; CDR3 DNA: TGTGCCAGCAGCCCCCAGGGGGGGGGTTCCTACAATGAGCAGTTCTTC; CDR3 protein: CASSPQGGGSYNEQFF
D gene: -; J gene: TRBJ1-1; clone size: many; V gene: TRBV6-2/TRBV6-3; CDR3 DNA: TGTGCCAGCAGTACTGGGGGTTCGCACACTGAAGCTTTCTTT; CDR3 protein: CASSTGGSHTEAFF
D gene: -; J gene: TRBJ1-1; clone size: few; V gene: TRBV9; CDR3 DNA: TGTGCCAGCAGCCTAGAACAAGGGAACACTGAAGCTTTCTTT; CDR3 protein: CASSLEQGNTEAFF
D gene: -; J gene: TRBJ2-7; clone size: many; V gene: TRBV6-2/TRBV6-3; CDR3 DNA: TGTGCCAGCAGTGAAGCGTCCTTCTACGAGCAGTACTTC; CDR3 protein: CASSEASFYEQYF
D gene: -; J gene: TRBJ1-4; clone size: many; V gene: TRBV28; CDR3 DNA: TGTGCCAGCAGTTACACCCCCGCGGCAGGAGATCAAAATGAAAAACTGTTTTTT; CDR3 protein: CASSYTPAAGDQNEKLFF
D gene: -; J gene: TRBJ2-7; clone size: -; V gene: TRBV6-2/TRBV6-3; CDR3 DNA: TGTGCCAGCAGTCGCGAAAGAAGGGCGGGACCCTACGAGCAGTACTTC; CDR3 protein: CASSRERRAGPYEQYF
D gene: -; J gene: TRBJ1-5; clone size: many; V gene: TRBV12-3/TRBV12-4; CDR3 DNA: TGTGCCAGCAGTTTGATAGGGGGAGGCAATCAGCCCCAGCATTTT; CDR3 protein: CASSLIGGGNQPQHF
D gene: TRBD1; J gene: TRBJ1-4; clone size: many; V gene: TRBV27; CDR3 DNA: TGTGCCAGCCGCAACCAGGGGGTCAGACGGGGAGAAAAACTGTTTTTT; CDR3 protein: CASRNQGVRRGEKLFF